Presented here are 30 T cell receptor beta chains from one specimen sequenced in a study of T cells in Graves' hyperthyroidism and ophthalmopathy. Amplification of TCR beta CDR3 regions was performed using RNA transcripts as template. Researchers ran a first-round RT-PCR on the TCR CDR3 using the HTBI primer set. One entry per CDR3 protein, called by TCRdb with MiXCR from the multiplex PCR reads. Counted here are some 650,000 distinct CDR3 sequences, roughly a sixth occurring once; the ten biggest clones make up 2.5% to 4%. Material: blood. All receptors derive from a middle-aged woman with Graves' ophthalmopathy.

This clonotype has a handful of counts. The chain recombines TRBV18 with TRBJ2-1; tentatively, D is TRBD2 (7 bases). CDR1 is KGHSH and CDR2 is LQKENI in the germline V gene. V was trimmed by 3 bases and J by 9 bases, leaving 21 bases between them. The CDR3 covers 16 residues. The CDR3 loop is CASSPQGTNVLGEQFF. The CDR3, as DNA: TGTGCCAGCTCACCGCAGGGGACTAACGTTTTGGGTGAGCAGTTCTTC.

This clonotype was observed many times. This CDR3 reads CASSPQALGTEAFF. The CDR3 region has the DNA TGTGCCAGCTCACCACAGGCCTTGGGCACTGAAGCTTTCTTT. The V gene is TRBV18, the J gene TRBJ1-1; D is undetermined. Trimming took 1 base from V and 4 from J, leaving 10 bases between them. The CDR3 is 14 residues long. Germline values: CDR1 KGHSH, CDR2 LQKENI.

Only a few counts were recorded for this clonotype. The genes are TRBV5-1 and TRBJ1-1; D remains unclear. CDR3 length equals 14 residues. V was shortened by 4 bases and J by 3 bases, with 13 bases between the two germline ends. Germline CDR1 is SGHRS and CDR2 is YFSETQ. The CDR3 loop is CASSPLDQDTEAFF. CDR3 bases: TGCGCCAGCAGCCCTCTCGATCAGGACACTGAAGCTTTCTTT.

J is TRBJ1-3 and V is TRBV5-6; possibly TRBD1 for D (6 bases). The CDR3 covers 15 residues. Germline V gene sequence: CDR1 SGHDT, CDR2 YYEEEE. V lost 2 bases, J lost 3 bases, and 12 bases lay in between. The CDR3 spells CASSLQGSGGNTIYF. DNA of the CDR3: TGTGCCAGCAGCTTACAGGGTTCAGGTGGAAACACCATATATTTT. Variable domain in full (rest from reference TRBV5-6 and TRBJ1-3): DAGVTQSPTHLIKTRGQQVTLRCSPKSGHDTVSWYQQALGQGPQFIFQYYEEEERQRGNFPDRFSGHQFPNYSSELNVNALLLGDSALYLCASSLQGSGGNTIYFGEGSWLTVV.

In its sample, this clonotype was seen a few times. The gene calls are TRBV27 and TRBJ1-1; D unresolved. Germline V lookup: CDR1 MNHEY, CDR2 SMNVEV (reference sequence). This CDR3 has 16 amino acids. V lost 3 bases to trimming and J lost 0 bases, with 14 bases between them. The CDR3 region is CASSLAVIELNTEAFF. The CDR3 DNA sequence: TGTGCCAGCAGTTTGGCAGTTATCGAGTTGAACACTGAAGCTTTCTTT.

There are many counts of this clonotype. The V gene is TRBV20-1, the J gene TRBJ2-1; 7 bases match TRBD2. CDR1 and CDR2 from the germline V gene are DFQATT and SNEGSKA (reference sequence). The CDR3 spans 15 residues. Losses at the gene ends were 6 bases for V and 4 bases for J; bases not matched to a gene: 12. The CDR3 protein is CSASAPGGLYNEQFF. CDR3 coding DNA: TGCAGTGCCTCAGCACCGGGAGGTTTATACAATGAGCAGTTCTTC.

This rearrangement joins TRBV27 to TRBJ1-1; 8 nucleotides match TRBD1. From germline, CDR1 is MNHEY and CDR2 SMNVEV (reference sequence). The CDR3 length is 15 residues. The V segment lost 6 bases and the J segment 3 bases; nucleotides outside the gene matches: 9. The CDR3 region has the DNA TGTGCCAGCAGAGATCAGGGGGCGCTGGACACTGAAGCTTTCTTT. Protein: CASRDQGALDTEAFF.

V gene TRBV4-1 combines with J gene TRBJ1-1; D is ambiguous. The ends were cut back, 4 bases at V and 5 bases at J, with 8 bases in the middle. Germline loops: CDR1 MGHRA, CDR2 YSYEKL. The CDR3 consists of 12 residues. The CDR3 spells CASSPSLTEAFF. CDR3 sequence (DNA): TGCGCCAGCAGCCCCTCTTTAACTGAAGCTTTCTTT.

As to this clonotype: A much larger clone differs from this one at a single base, so this may be a read error. The genes are TRBV6-2 or TRBV6-3 and TRBJ2-1; possibly TRBD2 for D (6 bases). This CDR3 contains 14 residues. CDR1 is MNHEY, CDR2 SVGEGT, per germline. The CDR3 reads CASRGGLAYNEQLF. The CDR3 DNA reads as TGTGCCAGCAGGGGGGGACTTGCCTACAATGAGCAGCTCTTC.

This clonotype was counted at least ten times. The chain recombines TRBV11-2 with TRBJ2-7; no firm D call. The CDR3 covers 13 residues. CDR1 is SGHAT, CDR2 FQNNGV, per germline. Trimming left V 1 base short and J 2 bases short, with 6 bases between. The DNA for the CDR3 is TGTGCCAGCAGCTTAGGAGACCCCTACGAGCAGTACTTC. The encoded protein is CASSLGDPYEQYF.

In this sample, this clonotype turned up many times. This chain connects TRBV28 to TRBJ2-1; 14 nucleotides match TRBD2. V lost 5 bases and J lost 4; bases outside the gene matches: 7. The CDR3 extends over 17 amino acids. Germline V gives CDR1 MDHEN, CDR2 SYDVKM. The CDR3 DNA sequence: TGTGCCAGCAGTCCCTGGACTAGCGGGAGGCTGTACAATGAGCAGTTCTTC. It codes for CASSPWTSGRLYNEQFF.

In its sample, this clonotype was seen a few times. V and J are TRBV6-5 and TRBJ1-1; 9 positions match TRBD1. The CDR3 runs 15 residues. Germline V gives CDR1 MNHEY, CDR2 SVGAGI. With 3 bases clipped from V and 6 bases from J, the junction kept 8 bases outside the gene matches. CDR3 protein: CASSYSRTGDSEAFF. DNA of the CDR3: TGTGCCAGCAGTTATTCTCGGACAGGGGACTCTGAAGCTTTCTTT.

In its sample, this clonotype was seen a few times. The chain joins TRBV20-1 to TRBJ2-3; D is undetermined. CDR1 is DFQATT and CDR2 is SNEGSKA in the germline V gene (reference sequence). The CDR3 runs to 13 residues. Trimming took off 5 bases at V and 0 bases at J, with 9 bases between the two ends. For the CDR3, the DNA is TGCAGTGCTGCGAGCGCTAGCACAGATACGCAGTATTTT. Translating gives CSAASASTDTQYF.

This clonotype has a handful of counts. V usage is TRBV6-1 and J usage is TRBJ2-1, with TRBD2 matching over 15 bases. Germline-derived CDR1 and CDR2 are MNHNS and SASEGT. Losses at the gene ends were 3 bases for V and 6 bases for J; bases not matched to a gene: 9. This CDR3 has 18 residues. CDR3 bases: TGTGCCAGCAGTGAGATACCGGGACTAGCGGGGGGAGCCAATGAGCAGTTCTTC. Residues: CASSEIPGLAGGANEQFF.

This clonotype turned up a few times. This sequence may be a read error, since a much larger clone differs from it by one base. This rearrangement joins TRBV11-2 to TRBJ2-2; 10 nucleotides agree with TRBD1. J lost 3 bases, V lost 5 bases, and 3 bases had no gene match. Germline CDR1 SGHAT, CDR2 FQNNGV. The CDR3 is made up of 15 amino acids. As DNA, the CDR3 is TGTGCCAGCAGCCGTGGACAGGGGGACACCGGGGAGCTGTTTTTT. Protein: CASSRGQGDTGELFF.

The chain joins TRBV6-5 to TRBJ1-4; TRBD1 matches at 10 bases. The V and J ends lost 2 bases and 4 bases, in that order; junction bases with no gene match: 1. The germline V gene encodes CDR1 MNHEY and CDR2 SVGAGI. The CDR3 is made up of 15 amino acids. CDR3 DNA: TGTGCCAGCAGTTACGACAGGGGGCGTAATGAAAAACTGTTTTTT. Encoded protein: CASSYDRGRNEKLFF.

This clonotype was observed many times. The chain combines TRBV6-1 with TRBJ1-1; D is uncertain. Germline CDR1 and CDR2: MNHNS and SASEGT. The germline V and J ends were trimmed by 4 bases and 3 bases, with 18 bases remaining between them. CDR3 length: 16 amino acids. The CDR3 sequence is CASSVYPTRADTEAFF. CDR3 nucleotides: TGTGCCAGCAGTGTTTATCCCACGCGCGCGGACACTGAAGCTTTCTTT.

This clonotype was seen at least ten times. The chain uses TRBV18 and TRBJ2-1; 10 bases are a match to TRBD1. The CDR3 has 14 residues. With 6 bases clipped from V and 5 bases from J, the junction kept 4 bases outside the gene matches. In germline, CDR1 is KGHSH, CDR2 LQKENI. The DNA for the CDR3 is TGTGCCAGCTCCAGACAGGGGGCTAACAATGAGCAGTTCTTC. It encodes CASSRQGANNEQFF. The full variable domain, its missing parts supplied by reference TRBV18 and TRBJ2-1, is NAGVMQNPRHLVRRRGQEARLRCSPMKGHSHVYWYRQLPEEGLKFMVYLQKENIIDESGMPKERFSAEFPKEGPSILRIQQVVRGDSAAYFCASSRQGANNEQFFGPGTRLTVL.

This clonotype was recorded a few times. This chain joins TRBV28 and TRBJ1-2; a possible D gene is TRBD1 (5 bases). CDR1 is MDHEN, CDR2 SYDVKM, per germline. The V end lost 1 base, the J end lost 8 bases, and 17 bases lay between the germline ends. CDR3 length equals 15 residues. CDR3 in DNA: TGTGCCAGCAGTTTATCCATCCAGGGTATGTCGGGCTACACCTTC. This sequence encodes CASSLSIQGMSGYTF.

A few counts support this clonotype. The chain joins TRBV20-1 to TRBJ1-1, with a weak D call TRBD1 (6 bases). The CDR3 totals 17 residues. The ends were cut back, 6 bases at V and 1 base at J, with 24 bases in the middle. Germline CDR1 and CDR2: DFQATT and SNEGSKA (reference sequence). CDR3 in DNA: TGCAGTGCGGAGAGAACAGGGAGTTATGGCGCGAACACTGAAGCTTTCTTT. Translation: CSAERTGSYGANTEAFF.

This clonotype occurred many times. V gene TRBV7-2 combines with J gene TRBJ2-5; D gene unclear. This CDR3 contains 13 residues. The V end lost 1 base, the J end lost 4 bases, and 7 bases lay between the germline ends. The germline gives CDR1 SGHTA, CDR2 FQGNSA. The CDR3 DNA reads TGTGCCAGCAGCTTAGGTTTTGGAGAGACCCAGTACTTC. It codes for CASSLGFGETQYF.

This chain uses TRBV20-1 with TRBJ1-6; 7 nucleotides match TRBD1. This CDR3 contains 18 residues. The V segment lost 1 base and the J segment 6 bases; nucleotides outside the gene matches: 15. Looked up from germline, CDR1 is DFQATT and CDR2 is SNEGSKA (reference sequence). The CDR3 nucleotides are TGCAGTGCTAGAGCCAATACAGGGGCGACTGACACTAATTCACCCCTCCACTTT. This translates into CSARANTGATDTNSPLHF.

This rearrangement joins TRBV30 to TRBJ1-6; a weak D match, TRBD1 (5 bases). The CDR3 runs to 13 residues. Germline-derived CDR1 and CDR2 are GTSNPN and SVGIG (reference sequence). V lost 4 bases and J lost 3, with 7 bases in between. The CDR3 spells CAWKDIYNSPLHF. Here the CDR3 DNA reads TGTGCCTGGAAGGACATCTATAATTCACCCCTCCACTTT.

The table lists this clonotype with many counts. This chain uses TRBV18 with TRBJ2-5; D call uncertain. This CDR3 region has 13 residues. The germline CDR1 and CDR2 sequences are KGHSH and LQKENI. Trimming pared 2 bases from V and 3 bases from J, leaving 7 bases between. The CDR3 spells CASSPYQEETQYF. As DNA, the CDR3 is TGTGCCAGCTCACCATATCAAGAAGAGACCCAGTACTTC. The complete variable domain, with remaining parts taken from reference TRBV18 and TRBJ2-5, reads NAGVMQNPRHLVRRRGQEARLRCSPMKGHSHVYWYRQLPEEGLKFMVYLQKENIIDESGMPKERFSAEFPKEGPSILRIQQVVRGDSAAYFCASSPYQEETQYFGPGTRLLVL.

This clonotype was seen a few times. The conserved phenylalanine or tryptophan is not found at the CDR3 terminus, so this likely reflects a read error. The chain employs TRBV24-1 and TRBJ2-3, with a possible D match to TRBD1 (5 bases). Germline CDR1 is KGHDR and CDR2 is SFDVKD. There are 12 residues in the CDR3. Trimming shortened V by 4 bases and J by 4 bases, and 5 bases separated the two germline ends. CDR3 residues: CATSEGADTQYL. The CDR3 bases are TGTGCCACCAGTGAAGGGGCAGATACGCAGTATCTT.

Of note for this clonotype: This sequence may be a read error, since a much larger clone differs from it by one base. The final CDR3 position lacks the conserved phenylalanine or tryptophan, pointing to a likely read error. The chain is built from TRBV20-1 and TRBJ1-2; 7 bases fit TRBD1. The germline V gene has CDR1 DFQATT and CDR2 SNEGSKA (reference sequence). The V segment lost 1 base and the J segment 5 bases; nucleotides outside the gene matches: 4. CDR3 length equals 13 residues. This chain's CDR3 is CSARAQGEYGYTL. The CDR3 coding sequence is TGCAGTGCTAGAGCTCAGGGGGAATATGGCTACACCCTC.

This clonotype was observed a handful of times. This sequence joins TRBV6-1 and TRBJ2-6, with 7 positions matching TRBD2. The V and J ends lost 8 bases and 2 bases, in that order; junction bases with no gene match: 9. In germline, CDR1 is MNHNS, CDR2 SASEGT. The CDR3 is 16 amino acids. CDR3 region: CASARLAGAGANVLTF. The CDR3 nucleotides read TGTGCCAGCGCCCGCCTGGCGGGAGCTGGGGCCAACGTCCTGACTTTC.

A few counts support this clonotype. For the CDR3, the DNA is TGTGCCAGCAGCTTGGTTCCACTATATTCACCCCTCCACTTT. Protein product: CASSLVPLYSPLHF. This sequence joins TRBV5-4 and TRBJ1-6, with no clear D. Germline V CDR1 and CDR2: SGHNT, YYREEE (reference sequence). There are 14 residues in the CDR3. V was clipped by 0 bases and J by 8 bases, with 9 bases between them.

The table lists this clonotype with a few counts. This rearrangement joins TRBV6-1 to TRBJ2-7; tentative D call: TRBD1 (6 bases). The CDR3 sequence is 16 residues long. Germline loops: CDR1 MNHNS, CDR2 SASEGT. V gave up 5 bases and J gave up 4 bases, with 21 bases separating them. The CDR3 nucleotides read TGTGCCAGCAGTCCCCTACGGACAGCTAATTCTTACGAGCAGTACTTC. The encoded protein is CASSPLRTANSYEQYF.

V is TRBV6-2 or TRBV6-3 and J is TRBJ2-7, with D uncertain. The CDR3 length is 12 residues. CDR1 is MNHEY and CDR2 is SVGEGT in the germline V gene. V lost 5 bases, J lost 6 bases, and 11 bases lay in between. CDR3 sequence reads: CASSQAFVEQYF. CDR3 bases: TGTGCCAGCAGTCAGGCTTTTGTCGAGCAGTACTTC.